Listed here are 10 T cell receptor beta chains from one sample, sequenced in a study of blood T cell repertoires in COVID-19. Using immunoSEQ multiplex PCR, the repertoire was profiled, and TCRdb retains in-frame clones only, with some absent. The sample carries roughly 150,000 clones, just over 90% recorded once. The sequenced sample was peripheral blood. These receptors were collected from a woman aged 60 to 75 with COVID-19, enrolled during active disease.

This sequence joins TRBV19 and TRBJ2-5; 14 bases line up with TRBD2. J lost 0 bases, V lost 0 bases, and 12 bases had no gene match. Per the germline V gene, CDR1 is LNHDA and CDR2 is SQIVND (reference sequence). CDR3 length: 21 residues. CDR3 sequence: CASSIEPPGLAGGGYQETQYF. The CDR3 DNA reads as TGTGCCAGTAGTATAGAGCCCCCCGGACTAGCGGGGGGCGGGTACCAAGAGACCCAGTACTTC. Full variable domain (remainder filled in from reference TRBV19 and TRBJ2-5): DGGITQSPKYLFRKEGQNVTLSCEQNLNHDAMYWYRQDPGQGLRLIYYSQIVNDFQKGDIAEGYSVSREKKESFPLTVTSAQKNPTAFYLCASSIEPPGLAGGGYQETQYFGPGTRLLVL.

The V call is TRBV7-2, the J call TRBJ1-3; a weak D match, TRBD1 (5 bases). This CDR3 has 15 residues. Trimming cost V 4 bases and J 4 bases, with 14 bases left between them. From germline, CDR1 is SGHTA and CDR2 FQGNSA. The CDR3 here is CASSSNRKAGNTIYF. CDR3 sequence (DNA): TGTGCCAGCAGCTCCAACAGGAAAGCGGGAAACACCATATATTTT.

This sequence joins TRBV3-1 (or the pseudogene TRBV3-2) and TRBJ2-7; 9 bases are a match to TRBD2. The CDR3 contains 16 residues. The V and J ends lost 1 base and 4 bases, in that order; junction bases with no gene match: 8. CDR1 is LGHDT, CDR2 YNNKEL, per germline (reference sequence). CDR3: CASSQGVRTSVYEQYF. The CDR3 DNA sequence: TGTGCCAGCAGCCAAGGAGTCCGGACTAGCGTGTACGAGCAGTACTTC.

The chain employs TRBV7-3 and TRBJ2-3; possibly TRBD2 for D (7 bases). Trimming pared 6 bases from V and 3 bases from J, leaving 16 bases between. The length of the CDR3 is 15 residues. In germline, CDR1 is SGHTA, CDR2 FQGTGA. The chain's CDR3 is CASSSGAGATDTQYF. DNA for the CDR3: TGTGCCAGCAGTTCTGGGGCGGGGGCGACAGATACGCAGTATTTT.

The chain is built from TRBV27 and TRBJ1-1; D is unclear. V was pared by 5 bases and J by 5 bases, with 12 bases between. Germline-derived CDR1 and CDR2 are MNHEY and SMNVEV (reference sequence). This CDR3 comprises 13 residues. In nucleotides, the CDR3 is TGTGCCAGCAGTCCCGGACTGGGGACTGAAGCTTTCTTT. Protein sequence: CASSPGLGTEAFF.

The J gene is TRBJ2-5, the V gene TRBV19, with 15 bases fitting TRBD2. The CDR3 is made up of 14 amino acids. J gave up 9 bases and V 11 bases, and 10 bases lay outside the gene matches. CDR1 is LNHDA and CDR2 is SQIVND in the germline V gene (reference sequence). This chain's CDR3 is CASNPGLAGGPQYF. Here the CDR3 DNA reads TGTGCCTCGAATCCGGGACTAGCGGGGGGTCCCCAGTACTTC.

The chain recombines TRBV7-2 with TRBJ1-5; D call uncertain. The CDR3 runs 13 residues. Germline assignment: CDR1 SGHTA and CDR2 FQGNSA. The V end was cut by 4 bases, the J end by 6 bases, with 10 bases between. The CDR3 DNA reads TGTGCCAGCAGCTCAGAGACAAGTCAGCCCCAGCATTTT. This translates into CASSSETSQPQHF.

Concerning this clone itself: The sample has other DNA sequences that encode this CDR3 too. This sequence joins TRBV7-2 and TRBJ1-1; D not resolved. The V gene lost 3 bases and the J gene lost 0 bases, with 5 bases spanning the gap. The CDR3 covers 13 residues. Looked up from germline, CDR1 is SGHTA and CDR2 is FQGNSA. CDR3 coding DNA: TGTGCCAGCAGCTTGAGTTTGAACACTGAAGCTTTCTTT. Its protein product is CASSLSLNTEAFF.

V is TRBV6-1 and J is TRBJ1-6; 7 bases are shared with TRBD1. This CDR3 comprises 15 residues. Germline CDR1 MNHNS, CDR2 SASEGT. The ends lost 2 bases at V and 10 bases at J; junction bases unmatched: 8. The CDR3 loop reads CASSEKGAGNSPLHF. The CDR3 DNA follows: TGTGCCAGCAGTGAAAAGGGGGCGGGTAACTCACCCCTCCACTTT.

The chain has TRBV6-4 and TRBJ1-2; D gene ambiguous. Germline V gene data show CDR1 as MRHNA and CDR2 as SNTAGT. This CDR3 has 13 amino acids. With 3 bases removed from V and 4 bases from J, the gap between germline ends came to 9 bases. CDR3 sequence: CASSESGSYGYTF. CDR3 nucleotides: TGTGCCAGCAGTGAATCAGGAAGCTATGGCTACACCTTC.